This TCR beta chain emerged from a study of blood T cell repertoires in COVID-19 (dated by TCRdb to 2020 to 2022). Regarding the research as a whole: The collaborator samples originated in the United States, Italy and Spain and spanned the acute and convalescent phases of COVID-19. The prospective study material was composed of cDNA or gDNA derived from T cells, B-cell-depleted T cells, or PBMCs. Deeply sampled blood TCRbeta repertoires from subjects exposed to, actively infected with, or recovered from COVID-19 were included in the dataset. The repertoires were released in a freely available public database meant as a resource for research on the immune response to SARS-CoV-2. The samples were drawn from the first 160 participants of the ongoing ImmuneRACE study and from 1,200 or so subjects provided by 6 global collaborators. Sample metadata almost always included a de-identified subject ID, COVID-19 status, age in years and sex. HLA class I and class II types, where available, came from metadata supplied by the sample provider rather than from assay-based typing.

Results the study describes overall, beyond this receptor: The amount of clinical and demographic metadata varied by source and participant and was provided uncurated.

TCRbeta CDR3 regions were amplified from genomic DNA by means of the immunoSEQ Assay, a bias-controlled multiplex PCR. The study's processing was this. The number of nucleated cells in each sample was estimated from the amplification of reference gene primers within the assay. Sequence reads were collapsed and filtered to measure the absolute abundance of every unique TCRbeta CDR3 rearrangement. Productive Simpson clonality was computed per sample as the square root of Simpson's diversity index over productive rearrangements. TCRdb provides this immuneACCESS table in a form limited to in-frame rearrangements. Some clones are lacking; in checked studies, under half of them reflect an unresolved V gene, and why the rest are absent is not known. V, J and clone size are taken as reported in that table, and D and trimming were inferred from the DNA itself. The sample contains 100,000 to 150,000 clones, roughly 90% of them found a single time. The ten most abundant clones make up roughly 7.6% of the sample.

Each collaborating institution followed its own protocols to collect whole blood in K2EDTA tubes. Collaborator samples were shipped for TCRbeta analysis as frozen whole blood, isolated PBMCs, or DNA extracted from either sample type. On this clone itself: The antigen it binds to is not known. No base-level quality is on record; no much larger clone is a single base apart.

Trimming leaves V shorter by 0 bases and J shorter by 0 bases, with the junction holding 8 bases beyond the gene matches. The CDR3 contains 19 residues, cysteine and phenylalanine counted. Only the CDR3 part of the read is kept: 57 bases, read in frame from the first base. For CDR1 and CDR2, the germline V gene (reference sequence) lists MNHEY and SMNVEV. What was sequenced was peripheral blood. The sequence links TRBV27 to TRBJ2-6; 7 bases in the middle match TRBD1. The TCR sequence derives from a man aged 50 or older with acute or convalescent COVID-19. The CDR3 region reads CASSLSPGQYPSGANVLTF. The bases read TGTGCCAGCAGTTTATCCCCGGGACAGTACCCCTCTGGGGCCAACGTCCTGACTTTC.